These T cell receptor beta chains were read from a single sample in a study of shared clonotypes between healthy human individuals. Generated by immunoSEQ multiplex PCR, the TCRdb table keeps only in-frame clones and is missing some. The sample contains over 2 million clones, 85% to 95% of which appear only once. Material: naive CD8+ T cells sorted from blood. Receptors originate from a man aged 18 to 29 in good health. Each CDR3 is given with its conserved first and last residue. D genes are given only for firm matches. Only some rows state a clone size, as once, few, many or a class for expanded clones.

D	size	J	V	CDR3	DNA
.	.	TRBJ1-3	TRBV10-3	CAISDPRIDRTGNTIYF	TGTGCCATCAGTGATCCCCGGATAGACCGTACTGGAAACACCATATATTTT
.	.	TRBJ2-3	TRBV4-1	CASSQSPRTDTQYF	TGCGCCAGCAGCCAAAGTCCACGCACAGATACGCAGTATTTT
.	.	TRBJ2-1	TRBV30	CAWSQGNEQFF	TGTGCCTGGAGTCAGGGAAATGAGCAGTTCTTC
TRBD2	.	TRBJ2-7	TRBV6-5	CASSYSGTSGSYEQYF	TGTGCCAGCAGTTACTCCGGGACTAGCGGAAGCTACGAGCAGTACTTC
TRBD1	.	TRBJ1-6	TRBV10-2	CASKGTGRKSPLHF	TGCGCCAGCAAAGGGACAGGCCGGAAGTCACCCCTCCACTTT
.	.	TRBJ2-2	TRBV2	CASRIRAGLGELFF	TGTGCCAGCAGGATTCGAGCCGGTTTAGGGGAGCTGTTTTTT
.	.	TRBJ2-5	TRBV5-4	CASSTGLEETQYF	TGTGCCAGCAGCACCGGACTGGAAGAGACCCAGTACTTC
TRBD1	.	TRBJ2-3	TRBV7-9	CASSHGTGPSTDTQYF	TGTGCCAGCAGTCACGGGACAGGGCCTAGCACAGATACGCAGTATTTT
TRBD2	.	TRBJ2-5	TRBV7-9	CASSPSLPAGGKETQYF	TGTGCCAGCAGCCCCTCCTTACCAGCGGGAGGGAAAGAGACCCAGTACTTC
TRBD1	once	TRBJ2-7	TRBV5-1	CASSHRDRTYEQYF	TGCGCCAGCAGCCACCGGGACAGGACCTACGAGCAGTACTTC
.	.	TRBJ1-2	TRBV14	CASSQESVNYGYTF	TGTGCCAGCAGCCAAGAGTCGGTTAACTATGGCTACACCTTC
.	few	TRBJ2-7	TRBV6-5	CASSYAGSSYEQYF	TGTGCCAGCAGTTACGCAGGGAGCTCCTACGAGCAGTACTTC
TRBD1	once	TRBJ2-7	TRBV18	CASSRDREIVYEQYF	TGTGCCAGCTCACGGGACAGGGAGATTGTGTACGAGCAGTACTTC
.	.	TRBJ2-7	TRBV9	CASSAPGSGPYEQYF	TGTGCCAGCAGTGCACCGGGATCAGGTCCCTACGAGCAGTACTTC
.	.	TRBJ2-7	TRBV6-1	CASGSYEQYF	TGTGCCAGCGGCTCCTACGAGCAGTACTTC
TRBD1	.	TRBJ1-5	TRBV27	CASSSGQGEFDQPQHF	TGTGCCAGCAGTTCCGGACAGGGGGAGTTTGATCAGCCCCAGCATTTT
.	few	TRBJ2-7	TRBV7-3	CASSLTGNSEQYF	TGTGCCAGCAGCTTAACGGGGAACTCCGAGCAGTACTTC